These 14 T cell receptor beta chains share one sample of origin, sequenced in a study of blood T cells in healthy people across ages. It was with a sample-barcoded 5' primer and a J-beta primer mix that a second PCR of roughly 7 to 12 cycles was run. TCRdb reanalysed the 5' RACE reads using MiXCR and keeps one entry per CDR3 protein. The sample carries about 640,000 distinct CDR3 sequences, roughly three fifths recorded once. The sequenced sample consisted of blood. These receptors originate from a man between 60 and 75 years old in good health.

This chain links TRBV10-3 with TRBJ1-5; D ambiguous. V was shortened by 6 bases and J by 7 bases, with 13 bases between the two germline ends. The germline gives CDR1 ENHRY, CDR2 SYGVKD. The CDR3 extends over 13 amino acids. CDR3 sequence: CAIRGKIGQPQHF. As DNA, the CDR3 is TGTGCCATCAGGGGGAAGATAGGCCAGCCCCAGCATTTT.

This clonotype was recorded a few times. This chain joins TRBV12-3 or TRBV12-4 and TRBJ2-4, with 7 bases identical to TRBD1. The CDR3 is 14 residues long. The V segment lost 7 bases and the J segment 13 bases; nucleotides outside the gene matches: 16. CDR3 in amino acids: CASTFGTAPFVQYF. In nucleotides, the CDR3 is TGTGCCAGCACCTTCGGGACAGCCCCCTTTGTGCAGTACTTC.

A few counts support this clonotype. The rearrangement joins TRBV7-2 to TRBJ2-7, with 8 positions matching TRBD1. V lost 5 bases to trimming and J lost 4 bases; unmatched junction nucleotides: 7. The CDR3 covers 14 residues. CDR1 and CDR2 (germline): SGHTA, FQGNSA. DNA for the CDR3: TGTGCCAGCAGCCGACAGGGGTCGGGATACGAGCAGTACTTC. Protein sequence: CASSRQGSGYEQYF.

In nucleotides, the CDR3 is TGTGCCAGCAGCTTAGTCCCACCCACTGTAGTCACTGAAGCTTTCTTT. The encoded protein is CASSLVPPTVVTEAFF. The chain joins TRBV7-2 to TRBJ1-1; D call uncertain. Germline loops: CDR1 SGHTA, CDR2 FQGNSA. The CDR3 has 16 amino acids. V lost 1 base and J 4 bases, leaving 16 bases between the germline ends.

The V call is TRBV11-2, the J call TRBJ2-3; 8 nucleotides agree with TRBD2. CDR1 SGHAT and CDR2 FQNNGV come from the germline V gene. The junction had 3 bases not matched to a gene; V was cut back by 2 bases and J by 2 bases. This CDR3 region has 15 residues. In DNA form, the CDR3 reads TGTGCCAGCAGCTTATCGGGGGGGATCACAGATACGCAGTATTTT. Its translation is CASSLSGGITDTQYF.

This clonotype appeared a few times. This chain links TRBV20-1 with TRBJ2-5; 7 nucleotides line up with TRBD2. Trimming removed 3 bases from V and 4 bases from J; junction bases left unmatched: 8. The CDR3 length is 14 residues. Germline V gene sequence: CDR1 DFQATT, CDR2 SNEGSKA (reference sequence). CDR3 bases: TGCAGTGCTAGCTGGGGGGGGGTGAGAGAGACCCAGTACTTC. Its translation: CSASWGGVRETQYF.

This sequence joins TRBV4-1 and TRBJ1-4, with 10 positions matching TRBD1. The CDR3 is 16 amino acids. From germline, CDR1 is MGHRA and CDR2 YSYEKL. The V and J ends lost 3 bases and 8 bases, in that order; junction bases with no gene match: 9. The CDR3 is CASSHPKGQGKEKLFF. For the CDR3, the DNA is TGCGCCAGCAGCCATCCCAAGGGACAGGGGAAAGAAAAACTGTTTTTT.

This clonotype was recorded once. The V and J genes are TRBV6-6 and TRBJ1-6; tentatively, D is TRBD1 (6 bases). V lost 6 bases to trimming and J lost 7 bases, with 19 bases between them. The CDR3 extends over 16 amino acids. From germline, CDR1 is MNHNY and CDR2 SVGAGI (reference sequence). The CDR3 sequence: CASRPTGLRENSPLHF. The CDR3 bases are TGTGCCAGCAGACCGACAGGTCTTAGGGAAAATTCACCCCTCCACTTT.

The rearrangement links TRBV20-1 to TRBJ2-5, with 12 positions matching TRBD2. Germline V CDR1 and CDR2: DFQATT, SNEGSKA (reference sequence). This CDR3 has 17 amino acids. V lost 2 bases, J lost 4 bases, and 11 bases stayed unmatched. The CDR3 reads CSARSPVSSGGAETQYF. The CDR3 DNA reads TGCAGTGCTAGAAGCCCCGTCTCTAGCGGGGGGGCAGAGACCCAGTACTTC.

This clonotype was observed a few times. This may come from a read error, since a much larger clone is one base off. The rearrangement joins TRBV7-2 to TRBJ2-1, with D perhaps assigned TRBD1 or TRBD2 (6 bases each). The J call may be mistaken, given a closer DNA end match to TRBJ2-7. CDR3 length equals 16 residues. CDR1 SGHTA and CDR2 FQGNSA come from the germline V gene. The CDR3 DNA reads TGTGCCAGCAGCTTAGCGGGGGGCAACTCCTACAATGAGCAGTACTTC. Residues: CASSLAGGNSYNEQYF.

The chain carries TRBV27 and TRBJ2-1; D remains unclear. V was pared by 8 bases and J by 9 bases, with 14 bases between. From germline, CDR1 is MNHEY and CDR2 SMNVEV (reference sequence). This CDR3 region has 12 residues. In DNA form, the CDR3 reads TGTGCCAGCCGACCCGATTGGAGTGAGCAGTTCTTC. Its protein product is CASRPDWSEQFF.

This chain links TRBV6-4 with TRBJ2-1, with D hard to call. The CDR3 length is 16 residues. Germline CDR1 and CDR2: MRHNA and SNTAGT. V was trimmed by 0 bases and J by 0 bases, leaving 9 bases between them. CDR3 DNA sequence: TGTGCCAGCAGTGACTCGGGCAGCAGCTCCTACAATGAGCAGTTCTTC. Translated: CASSDSGSSSYNEQFF.

The V call is TRBV7-2, the J call TRBJ1-2; 7 bases fit TRBD1. Germline CDR1 is SGHTA and CDR2 is FQGNSA. This CDR3 is 14 amino acids long. The V gene end was trimmed by 4 bases and the J gene end by 7 bases; junction bases not matched to a gene: 9. CDR3 sequence reads: CASSSIRGTGGYTF. DNA for the CDR3: TGTGCCAGCAGCTCGATCAGGGGGACGGGTGGCTACACCTTC.

The chain employs TRBV7-9 and TRBJ1-4; possible D gene TRBD1, 5 bases. Trimming stripped 4 bases from V and 4 bases from J, with 16 bases between. Germline V CDR1 and CDR2: SEHNR, FQNEAQ (reference sequence). The CDR3 is 16 amino acids. The CDR3 coding sequence is TGTGCCAGCAGCTCGGGGCTTACAGCCCTTAATGAAAAACTGTTTTTT. Translating it yields CASSSGLTALNEKLFF.